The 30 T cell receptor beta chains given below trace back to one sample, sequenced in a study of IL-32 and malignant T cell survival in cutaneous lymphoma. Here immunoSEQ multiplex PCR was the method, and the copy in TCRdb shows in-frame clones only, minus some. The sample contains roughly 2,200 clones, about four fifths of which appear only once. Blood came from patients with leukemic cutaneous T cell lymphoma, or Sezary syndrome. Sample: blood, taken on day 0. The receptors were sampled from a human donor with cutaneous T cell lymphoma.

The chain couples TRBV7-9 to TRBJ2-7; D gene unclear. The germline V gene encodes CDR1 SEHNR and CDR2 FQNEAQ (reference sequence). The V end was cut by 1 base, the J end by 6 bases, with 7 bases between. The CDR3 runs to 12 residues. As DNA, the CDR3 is TGTGCCAGCAGCTTAGGATTTTCCGAGCAGTACTTC. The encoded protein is CASSLGFSEQYF. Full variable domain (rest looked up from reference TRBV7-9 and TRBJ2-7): DTGVSQNPRHKITKRGQNVTFRCDPISEHNRLYWYRQTLGQGPEFLTYFQNEAQLEKSRLLSDRFSAERPKGSFSTLEIQRTEQGDSAMYLCASSLGFSEQYFGPGTRLTVT.

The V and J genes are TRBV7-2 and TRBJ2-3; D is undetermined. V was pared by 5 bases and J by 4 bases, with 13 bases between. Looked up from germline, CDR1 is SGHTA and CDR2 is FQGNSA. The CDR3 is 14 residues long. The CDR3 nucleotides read TGTGCCAGCAGCCCTTATGAGGAACCAGATACGCAGTATTTT. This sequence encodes CASSPYEEPDTQYF.

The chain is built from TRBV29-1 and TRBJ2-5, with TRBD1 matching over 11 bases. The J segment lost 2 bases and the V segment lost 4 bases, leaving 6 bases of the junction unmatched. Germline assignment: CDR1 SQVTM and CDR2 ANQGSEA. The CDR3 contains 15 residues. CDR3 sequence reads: CSVGLGQGVQETQYF. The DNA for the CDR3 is TGCAGCGTTGGATTGGGACAGGGGGTACAAGAGACCCAGTACTTC. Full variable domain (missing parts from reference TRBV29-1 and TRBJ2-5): SAVISQKPSRDICQRGTSLTIQCQVDSQVTMMFWYRQQPGQSLTLIATANQGSEATYESGFVIDKFPISRPNLTFSTLTVSNMSPEDSSIYLCSVGLGQGVQETQYFGPGTRLLVL.

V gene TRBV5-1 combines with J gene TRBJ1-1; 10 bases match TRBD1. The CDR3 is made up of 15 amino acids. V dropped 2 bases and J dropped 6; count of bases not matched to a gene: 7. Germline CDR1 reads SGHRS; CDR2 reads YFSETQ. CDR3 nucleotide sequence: TGCGCCAGCAGCTTAATAACCGGGACAGGGGCTGAAGCTTTCTTT. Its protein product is CASSLITGTGAEAFF.

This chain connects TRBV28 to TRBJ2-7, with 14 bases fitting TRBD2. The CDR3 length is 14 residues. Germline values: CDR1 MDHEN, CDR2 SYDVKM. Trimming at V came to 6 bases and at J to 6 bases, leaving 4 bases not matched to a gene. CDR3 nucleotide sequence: TGTGCCAGCAGACGCGGGACTAGCGGGAGCGAGCAGTACTTC. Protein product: CASRRGTSGSEQYF.

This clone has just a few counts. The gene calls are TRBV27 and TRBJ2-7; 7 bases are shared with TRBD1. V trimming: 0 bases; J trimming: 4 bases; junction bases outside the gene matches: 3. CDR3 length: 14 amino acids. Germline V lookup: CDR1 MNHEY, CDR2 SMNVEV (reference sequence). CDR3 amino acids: CASSLSGTVYEQYF. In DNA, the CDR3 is TGTGCCAGCAGTTTATCTGGGACAGTGTACGAGCAGTACTTC.

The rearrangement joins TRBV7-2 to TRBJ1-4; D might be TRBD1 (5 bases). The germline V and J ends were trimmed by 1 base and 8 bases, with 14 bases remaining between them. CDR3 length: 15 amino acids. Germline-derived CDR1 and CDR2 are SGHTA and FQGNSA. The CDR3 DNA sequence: TGTGCCAGCAGCTTAGTTTGGGGACTGGGGGAAAAACTGTTTTTT. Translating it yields CASSLVWGLGEKLFF. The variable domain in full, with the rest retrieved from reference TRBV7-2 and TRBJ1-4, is GAGVSQSPSNKVTEKGKDVELRCDPISGHTALYWYRQSLGQGLEFLIYFQGNSAPDKSGLPSDRFSAERTGGSVSTLTIQRTQQEDSAVYLCASSLVWGLGEKLFFGSGTQLSVL.

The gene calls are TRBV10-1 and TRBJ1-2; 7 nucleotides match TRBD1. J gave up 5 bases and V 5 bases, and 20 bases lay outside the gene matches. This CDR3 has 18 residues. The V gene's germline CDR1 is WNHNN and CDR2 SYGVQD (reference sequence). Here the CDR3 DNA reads TGCGCCAGCAGTTTGGAGAGGGGGCCTCGAAACCTCTTTTATGGCTACACCTTC. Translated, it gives CASSLERGPRNLFYGYTF.

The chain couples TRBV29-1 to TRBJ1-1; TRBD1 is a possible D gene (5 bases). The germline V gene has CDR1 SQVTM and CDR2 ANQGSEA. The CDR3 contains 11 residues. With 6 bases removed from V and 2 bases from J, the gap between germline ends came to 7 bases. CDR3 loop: CSVRVNTEAFF. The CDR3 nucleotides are TGCAGCGTCAGGGTTAACACTGAAGCTTTCTTT.

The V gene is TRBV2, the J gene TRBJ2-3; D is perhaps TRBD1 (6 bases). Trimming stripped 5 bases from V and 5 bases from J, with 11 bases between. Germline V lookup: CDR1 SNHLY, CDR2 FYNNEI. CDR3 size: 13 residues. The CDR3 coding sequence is TGTGCCAGCAGTTCCCGAGGGGGAGATACGCAGTATTTT. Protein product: CASSSRGGDTQYF.

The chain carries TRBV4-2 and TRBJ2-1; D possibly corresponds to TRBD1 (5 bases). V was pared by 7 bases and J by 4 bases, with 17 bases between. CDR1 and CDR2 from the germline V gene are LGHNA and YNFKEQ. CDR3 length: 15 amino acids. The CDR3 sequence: CASTMEWGIYNEQFF. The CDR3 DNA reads TGTGCCAGCACCATGGAGTGGGGCATATACAATGAGCAGTTCTTC.

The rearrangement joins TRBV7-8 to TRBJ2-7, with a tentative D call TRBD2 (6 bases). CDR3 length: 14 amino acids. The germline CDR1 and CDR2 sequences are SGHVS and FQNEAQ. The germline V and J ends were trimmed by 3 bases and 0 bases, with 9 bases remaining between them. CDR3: CASSFLASSYEQYF. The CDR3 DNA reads TGTGCCAGCAGCTTCCTAGCGTCCTCCTACGAGCAGTACTTC.

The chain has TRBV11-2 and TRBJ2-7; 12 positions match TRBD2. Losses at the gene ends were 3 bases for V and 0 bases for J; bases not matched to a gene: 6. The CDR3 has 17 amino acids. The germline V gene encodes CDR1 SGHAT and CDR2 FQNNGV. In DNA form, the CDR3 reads TGTGCCAGCAGCTTCCTAGCGGGGGGGCCTCTCTCCTACGAGCAGTACTTC. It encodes CASSFLAGGPLSYEQYF.

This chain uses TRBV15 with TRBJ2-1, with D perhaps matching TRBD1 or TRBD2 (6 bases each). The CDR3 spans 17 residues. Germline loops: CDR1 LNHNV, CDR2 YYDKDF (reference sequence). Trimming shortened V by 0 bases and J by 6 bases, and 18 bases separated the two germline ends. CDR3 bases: TGTGCCACCAGCAGAGATGACGGGGGCCCCAGTCCCAATGAGCAGTTCTTC. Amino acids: CATSRDDGGPSPNEQFF.

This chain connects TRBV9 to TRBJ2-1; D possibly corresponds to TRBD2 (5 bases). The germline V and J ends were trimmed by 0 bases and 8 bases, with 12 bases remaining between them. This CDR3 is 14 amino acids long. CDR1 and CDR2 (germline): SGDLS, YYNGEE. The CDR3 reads CASSVASRAHEQFF. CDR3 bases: TGTGCCAGCAGCGTAGCTTCGAGGGCCCATGAGCAGTTCTTC.

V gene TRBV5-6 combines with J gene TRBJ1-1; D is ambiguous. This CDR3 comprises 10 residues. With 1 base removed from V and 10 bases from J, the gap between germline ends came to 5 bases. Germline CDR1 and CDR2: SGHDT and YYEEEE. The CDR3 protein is CASSLTGAFF. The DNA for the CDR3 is TGTGCCAGCAGCTTGACGGGAGCTTTCTTT. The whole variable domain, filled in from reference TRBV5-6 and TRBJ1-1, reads DAGVTQSPTHLIKTRGQQVTLRCSPKSGHDTVSWYQQALGQGPQFIFQYYEEEERQRGNFPDRFSGHQFPNYSSELNVNALLLGDSALYLCASSLTGAFFGQGTRLTVV.

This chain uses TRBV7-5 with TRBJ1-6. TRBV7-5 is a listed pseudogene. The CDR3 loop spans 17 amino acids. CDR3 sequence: CASSSHDKGGRRSPLHF. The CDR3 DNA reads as TGTGCCAGCAGCTCCCACGACAAGGGTGGTCGACGCTCACCCCTCCACTTT.

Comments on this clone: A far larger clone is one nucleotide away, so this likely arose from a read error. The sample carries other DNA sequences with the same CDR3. The CDR3 DNA reads as TGTGCCAGCAGCCAAGAAGATTTGCCGGGGAACACTGAAGCTTTCTTT. Its protein is CASSQEDLPGNTEAFF. The chain employs TRBV5-4 and TRBJ1-1; D gene unclear. CDR3 size: 16 residues. V was shortened by 4 bases and J by 1 base, with 17 bases between the two germline ends. In germline, CDR1 is SGHNT, CDR2 YYREEE (reference sequence).

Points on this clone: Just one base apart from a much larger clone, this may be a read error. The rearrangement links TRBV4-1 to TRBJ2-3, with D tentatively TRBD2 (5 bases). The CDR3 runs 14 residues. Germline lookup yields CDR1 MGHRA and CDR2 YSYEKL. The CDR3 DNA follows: TGCGCCAGCAGCACCCGGACTGACACAGATATGCAGTATTTT. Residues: CASSTRTDTDMQYF.

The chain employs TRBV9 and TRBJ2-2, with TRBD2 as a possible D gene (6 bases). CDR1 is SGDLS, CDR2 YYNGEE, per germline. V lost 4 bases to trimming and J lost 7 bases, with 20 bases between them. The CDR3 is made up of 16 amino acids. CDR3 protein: CASSPSGLASGGELFF. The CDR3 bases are TGTGCCAGCAGCCCTAGTGGGCTAGCGAGCGGCGGGGAGCTGTTTTTT.

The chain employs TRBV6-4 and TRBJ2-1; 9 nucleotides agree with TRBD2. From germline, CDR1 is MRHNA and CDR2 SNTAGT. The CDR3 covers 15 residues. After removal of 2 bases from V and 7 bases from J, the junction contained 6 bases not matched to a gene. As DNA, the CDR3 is TGTGCCAGCAGTGACGGTAATAGCGGGGGAAATGAGCAGTTCTTC. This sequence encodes CASSDGNSGGNEQFF.

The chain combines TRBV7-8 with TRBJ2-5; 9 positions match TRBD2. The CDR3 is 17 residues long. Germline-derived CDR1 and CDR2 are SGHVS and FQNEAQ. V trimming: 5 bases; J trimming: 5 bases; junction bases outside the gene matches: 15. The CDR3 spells CASSANYAAGGRETQYF. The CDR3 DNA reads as TGTGCCAGCAGCGCCAACTATGCGGCGGGGGGGAGGGAGACCCAGTACTTC.

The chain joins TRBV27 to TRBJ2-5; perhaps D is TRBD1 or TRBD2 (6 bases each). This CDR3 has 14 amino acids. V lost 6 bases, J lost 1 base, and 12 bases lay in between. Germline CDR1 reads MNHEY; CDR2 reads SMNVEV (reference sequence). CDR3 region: CASRYRGVQETQYF. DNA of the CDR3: TGTGCCAGCAGGTATAGGGGGGTCCAAGAGACCCAGTACTTC.

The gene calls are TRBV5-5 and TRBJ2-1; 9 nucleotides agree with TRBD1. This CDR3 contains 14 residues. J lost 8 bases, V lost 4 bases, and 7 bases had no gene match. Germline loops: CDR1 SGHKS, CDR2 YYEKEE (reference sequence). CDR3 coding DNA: TGTGCCAGCAGCGCCTGGACAGGGGCCTATGAGCAGTTCTTC. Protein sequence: CASSAWTGAYEQFF.

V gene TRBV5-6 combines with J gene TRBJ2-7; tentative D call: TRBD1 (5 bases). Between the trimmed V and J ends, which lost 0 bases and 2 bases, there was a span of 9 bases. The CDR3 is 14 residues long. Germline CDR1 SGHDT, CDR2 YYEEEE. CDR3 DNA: TGTGCCAGCAGCTTGGGCGCAGGGCCCTACGAGCAGTACTTC. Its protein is CASSLGAGPYEQYF. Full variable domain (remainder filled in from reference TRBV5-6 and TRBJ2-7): DAGVTQSPTHLIKTRGQQVTLRCSPKSGHDTVSWYQQALGQGPQFIFQYYEEEERQRGNFPDRFSGHQFPNYSSELNVNALLLGDSALYLCASSLGAGPYEQYFGPGTRLTVT.

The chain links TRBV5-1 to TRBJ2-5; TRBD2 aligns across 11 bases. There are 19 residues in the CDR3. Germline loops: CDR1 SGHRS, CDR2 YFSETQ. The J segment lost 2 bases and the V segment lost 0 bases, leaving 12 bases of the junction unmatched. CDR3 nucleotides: TGCGCCAGCAGCTTGGACCCCGGGACTAGCGGTCCACCTCAAGAGACCCAGTACTTC. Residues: CASSLDPGTSGPPQETQYF.

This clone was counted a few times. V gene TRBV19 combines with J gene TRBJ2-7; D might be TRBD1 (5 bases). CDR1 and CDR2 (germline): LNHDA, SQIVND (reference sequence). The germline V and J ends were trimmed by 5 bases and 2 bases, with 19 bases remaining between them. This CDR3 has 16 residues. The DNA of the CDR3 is TGTGCCAGTAGTGTCACCCAGGACATCAACACCTACGAGCAGTACTTC. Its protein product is CASSVTQDINTYEQYF.

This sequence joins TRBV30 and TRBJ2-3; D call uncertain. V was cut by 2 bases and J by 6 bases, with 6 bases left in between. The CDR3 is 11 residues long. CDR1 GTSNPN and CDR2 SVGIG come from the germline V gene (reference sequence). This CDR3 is CAWSPTDTQYF. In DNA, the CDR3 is TGTGCCTGGAGTCCTACTGATACGCAGTATTTT. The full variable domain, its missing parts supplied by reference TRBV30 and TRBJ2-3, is SQTIHQWPATLVQPVGSPLSLECTVEGTSNPNLYWYRQAAGRGLQLLFYSVGIGQISSEVPQNLSASRPQDRQFILSSKKLLLSDSGFYLCAWSPTDTQYFGPGTRLTVL.

As DNA, the CDR3 is TGTGCCAGCAGTTTATCGGCAGGCGACAATGAGCAGTTCTTC. It encodes CASSLSAGDNEQFF. V is TRBV27 and J is TRBJ2-1, with D hard to call. The length of the CDR3 is 14 residues. V gave up 0 bases and J gave up 5 bases, with 8 bases separating them. CDR1 MNHEY and CDR2 SMNVEV come from the germline V gene (reference sequence).

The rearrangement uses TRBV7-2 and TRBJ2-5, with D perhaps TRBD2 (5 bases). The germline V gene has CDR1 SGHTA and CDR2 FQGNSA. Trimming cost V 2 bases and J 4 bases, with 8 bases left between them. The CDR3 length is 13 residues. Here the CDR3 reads CASSLNGIETQYF. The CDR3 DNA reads TGTGCCAGCAGCTTAAACGGGATAGAGACCCAGTACTTC. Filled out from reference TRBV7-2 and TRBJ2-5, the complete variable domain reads GAGVSQSPSNKVTEKGKDVELRCDPISGHTALYWYRQSLGQGLEFLIYFQGNSAPDKSGLPSDRFSAERTGGSVSTLTIQRTQQEDSAVYLCASSLNGIETQYFGPGTRLLVL.